This T cell receptor (beta chain) was identified during a study of spatial heterogeneity in lung cancer. TCRdb re-analysed the 5' RACE reads in MiXCR, keeping a single row per CDR3 protein. Altogether 15,000 to 20,000 distinct CDR3 sequences are present, 7.5% being singletons, with the ten largest covering 20% to 25%. This CDR3 spans 15 amino acids. Per the germline V gene, CDR1 is SGHRS and CDR2 is YFSETQ. The ends lost 4 bases at V and 4 bases at J; junction bases unmatched: 4. This clonotype was counted only a few times. Its specificity is unknown. Time point given: sample taken at primary tumor resection. Study outcomes and limitations: How many expanded intratumoral alpha and beta TCRs were present tracked the tumor mutation count, which was a count of nonsynonymous mutations.

The sample was lung tumor tissue, taken at surgery. The chain is built from TRBV5-1 and TRBJ1-6; the match to TRBD1 covers 8 bases. The origin of this receptor is a male donor with early-stage non-small cell lung cancer. The DNA of the CDR3 is TGCGCCAGCAGCCCTGGACAGGGATATAATTCACCCCTCCACTTT. It codes for CASSPGQGYNSPLHF.